The source of this TCR beta chain is a study of shared clonotypes between healthy human individuals. The study, taken as a whole, reports: What rarefaction showed was incomplete sorted-subset sequencing despite large depth.

As for this clone: Its antigen is as yet unknown. The identical CDR3 is also encoded by other nucleotide sequences in the sample.

Researchers ran the assay at a deep level. The assay was immunoSEQ multiplex PCR, and TCRdb's table has in-frame clones only and misses some. In the table there are roughly 2.4 million clones, around 95% of which are singletons. Germline CDR1 reads SGHTA; CDR2 reads FQGTGA. The CDR3 contains 14 residues. V was clipped by 2 bases and J by 0 bases, with 4 bases between them. The sequenced material came from naive CD4+ T cells sorted from blood. This sample's subset: CD45RA+ positively selected. This sequence joins TRBV7-3 and TRBJ2-2; D not resolved. The TCR sequence derives from a man younger than 35 in good health. The CDR3 region has the DNA TGTGCCAGCAGCTTAGTTCCGAACACCGGGGAGCTGTTTTTT. Translation gives CASSLVPNTGELFF.